A selection of T cell receptor beta chains follows, all from one sample in a study of blood T cell repertoires in COVID-19. Method: immunoSEQ multiplex PCR; TCRdb's copy keeps in-frame clones and lacks some. Altogether about 250,000 clones are present, approximately 80% being singletons, with the ten largest covering more than 6%. Source material: peripheral blood. The receptors originated from a woman aged 55-69 years with active or convalescent COVID-19. Each CDR3 is given with its conserved first and last residue.

V,J,CDR3
TRBV27,TRBJ1-5,CASSLRAGGNQPQHF
TRBV9,TRBJ2-2,CASSERGLAGVTGELFF
TRBV2,TRBJ2-1,CASRKRTGYGQFF
TRBV11-3,TRBJ2-3,CASSPGEATQYF
TRBV19,TRBJ2-1,CASSIGLADEQFF
TRBV7-3,TRBJ2-3,CASSLQPRTSGVRDTQYF
TRBV3-1/TRBV3-2,TRBJ2-3,CASSLSSGGVLSTQYF
TRBV7-8,TRBJ2-1,CASSTVGTSAYNEQFF
TRBV5-4,TRBJ1-1,CASIQGAGTEAFF
TRBV11-2,TRBJ2-7,CASSPRTVKTYEQYF